The sequence of this T cell receptor (beta chain) was determined in a study of cytomegalovirus exposure and HLA in healthy donors. Study overall: A data release that came early held about 89 million unique TCRs from HLA-typed donors.

Primers included in the PCR were 60 Vbeta and 13 Jbeta primers. Clones were sequenced by immunoSEQ multiplex PCR, and TCRdb holds only the in-frame ones, with some missing. The sample consists of around 60,000 clones, around 75% of them appearing once. Germline V CDR1 and CDR2: SGHTA, FQGNSA. V shed 4 bases and J 9 bases; nucleotides not matched to a gene: 9. The length of the CDR3 is 14 residues. Nominally healthy donors provided the samples, though records likely missed some immune exposures. The genes are TRBV7-2 and TRBJ1-2; 9 nucleotides agree with TRBD1. The sequence was obtained from a man aged 50 or older in good health and CMV-seropositive. Sequencing input: PBMCs. The CDR3, as DNA: TGTGCCAGCAGCTCCCGTGGGACAGGGAAAAGCTACACCTTC. Protein sequence: CASSSRGTGKSYTF.